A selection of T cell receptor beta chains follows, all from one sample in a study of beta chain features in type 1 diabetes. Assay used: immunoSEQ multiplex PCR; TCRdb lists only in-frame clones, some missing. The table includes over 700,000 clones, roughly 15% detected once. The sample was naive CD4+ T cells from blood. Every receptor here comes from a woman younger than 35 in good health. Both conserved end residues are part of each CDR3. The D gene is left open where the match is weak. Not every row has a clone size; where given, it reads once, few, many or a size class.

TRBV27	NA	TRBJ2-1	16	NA	CASSKLGGDGRNEQFF	TGTGCCAGCAGTAAACTAGGGGGGGACGGCCGGAATGAGCAGTTCTTC
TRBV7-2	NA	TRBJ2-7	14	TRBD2	CASNRGGSSYEQYF	TGTGCCAGCAACCGCGGGGGGAGCTCCTACGAGCAGTACTTC
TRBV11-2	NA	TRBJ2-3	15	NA	CASSSLHRLVVTQYF	TGTGCCAGCAGCTCTCTACATAGACTAGTCGTTACGCAGTATTTT
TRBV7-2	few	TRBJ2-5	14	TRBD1	CASRPNQGEETQYF	TGTGCCAGCAGGCCGAATCAGGGGGAGGAGACCCAGTACTTC
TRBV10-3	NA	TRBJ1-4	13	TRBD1	CAISTNAGGGLFF	TGTGCCATCAGCACCAACGCAGGGGGGGGGCTGTTTTTT
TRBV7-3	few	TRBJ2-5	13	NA	CASSMGLGETQYF	TGTGCCAGCAGCATGGGGTTAGGGGAGACCCAGTACTTC
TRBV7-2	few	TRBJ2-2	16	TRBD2	CASSPESGRPFMELFF	TGTGCCAGCAGCCCCGAGAGCGGGAGGCCCTTCATGGAGCTGTTTTTT
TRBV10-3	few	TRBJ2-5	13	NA	CAISESRLGTQYF	TGTGCCATCAGTGAGTCTCGCCTGGGGACCCAGTACTTC
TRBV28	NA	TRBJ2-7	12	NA	CASSFDSYEQYF	TGTGCCAGCAGTTTCGATTCCTACGAGCAGTACTTC
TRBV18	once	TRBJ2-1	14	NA	CASSPLRLLNEQFF	TGTGCCAGCTCACCACTGAGACTACTCAATGAGCAGTTCTTC
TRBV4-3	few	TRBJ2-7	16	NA	CASSQDKDGIYREQYF	TGCGCCAGCAGCCAAGACAAGGACGGAATTTACCGCGAGCAGTACTTC
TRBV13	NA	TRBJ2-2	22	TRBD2	CASSLRPVGTSGNTLGTGELFF	TGTGCCAGCAGCTTACGCCCGGTAGGAACTAGCGGAAATACCCTAGGGACCGGGGAGCTGTTTTTT
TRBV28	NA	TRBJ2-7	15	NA	CASSNRPGLLYEQYF	TGTGCCAGCAGTAACCGACCGGGACTCCTTTACGAGCAGTACTTC
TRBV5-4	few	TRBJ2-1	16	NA	CASSYGVKGVYNEQFF	TGTGCCAGCAGCTATGGCGTGAAGGGAGTCTACAATGAGCAGTTCTTC
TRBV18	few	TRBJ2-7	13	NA	CASSRRLVDEQYF	TGTGCCAGCTCACGGCGACTAGTCGACGAGCAGTACTTC
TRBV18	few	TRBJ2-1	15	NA	CASSPPLQGHNEQFF	TGTGCCAGCTCACCCCCCTTACAGGGACACAATGAGCAGTTCTTC
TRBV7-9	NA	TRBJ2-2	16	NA	CASSPPERRDTGELFF	TGTGCCAGCAGCCCCCCAGAGCGACGGGACACCGGGGAGCTGTTTTTT
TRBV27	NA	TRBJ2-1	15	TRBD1	CASSFRDRSYNEQFF	TGTGCCAGCAGTTTTCGGGACAGGAGTTACAATGAGCAGTTCTTC
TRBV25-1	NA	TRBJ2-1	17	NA	CASSDPAGSGSYNEQFF	TGTGCCAGCAGTGATCCGGCAGGTAGCGGTTCCTACAATGAGCAGTTCTTC
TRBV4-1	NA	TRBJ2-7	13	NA	CASSQVSQDEQYF	TGCGCCAGCAGCCAAGTGAGCCAGGACGAGCAGTACTTC
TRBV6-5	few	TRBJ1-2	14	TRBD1	CASRRDRGNYGYTF	TGTGCCAGCAGAAGGGACAGGGGGAACTATGGCTACACCTTC
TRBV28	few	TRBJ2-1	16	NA	CASSLWVGQPHNEQFF	TGTGCCAGCAGTTTATGGGTCGGGCAGCCCCACAATGAGCAGTTCTTC
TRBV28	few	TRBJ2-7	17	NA	CASSRSVHQWGLYEQYF	TGTGCCAGCAGCCGCTCCGTACACCAATGGGGCCTCTACGAGCAGTACTTC
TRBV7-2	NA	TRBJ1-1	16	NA	CASSLGTGTANTEAFF	TGTGCCAGCAGCTTAGGTACCGGGACGGCGAACACTGAAGCTTTCTTT
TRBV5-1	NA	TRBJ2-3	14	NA	CASSSSPGTRSQYF	TGCGCCAGCAGTTCTAGTCCGGGCACCAGATCGCAGTATTTT
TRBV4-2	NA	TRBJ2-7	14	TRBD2	CASSPTSGAYEQYF	TGTGCCAGCAGCCCGACTAGCGGGGCCTACGAGCAGTACTTC
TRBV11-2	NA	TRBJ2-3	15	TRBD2	CASSPTGLRADTQYF	TGTGCCAGCAGCCCTACGGGACTAAGGGCAGATACGCAGTATTTT
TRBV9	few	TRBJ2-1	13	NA	CASSVTRESEQFF	TGTGCCAGCAGCGTGACTCGGGAGAGTGAGCAGTTCTTC
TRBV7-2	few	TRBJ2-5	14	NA	CASSRSRSQETQYF	TGTGCCAGCAGCCGAAGCCGGTCCCAAGAGACCCAGTACTTC
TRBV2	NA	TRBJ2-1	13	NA	CASSQSSYNEQFF	TGTGCCAGCAGCCAGAGCAGCTACAATGAGCAGTTCTTC
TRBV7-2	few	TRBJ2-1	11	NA	CASSSGIGQFF	TGTGCCAGCAGCTCGGGCATAGGGCAGTTCTTC
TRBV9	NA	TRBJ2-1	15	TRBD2	CASSASGNSYNEQFF	TGTGCCAGCAGCGCTAGCGGGAACTCCTACAATGAGCAGTTCTTC
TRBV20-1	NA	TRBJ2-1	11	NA	CSARYWGEQFF	TGCAGTGCTAGATATTGGGGAGAGCAGTTCTTC
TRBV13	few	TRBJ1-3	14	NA	CASSLRAGGNTIYF	TGTGCCAGCAGCCTGCGGGCCGGTGGAAACACCATATATTTT
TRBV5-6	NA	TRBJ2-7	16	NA	CASSLGPEAIYYEQYF	TGTGCCAGCAGCTTGGGACCCGAGGCTATATACTACGAGCAGTACTTC
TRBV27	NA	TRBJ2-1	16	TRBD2	CASSLLSGSVYNEQFF	TGTGCCAGCAGTTTATTGAGCGGGAGCGTGTACAATGAGCAGTTCTTC
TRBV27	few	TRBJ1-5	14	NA	CASSLTGADQPQHF	TGTGCCAGCAGTTTGACGGGGGCTGATCAGCCCCAGCATTTT
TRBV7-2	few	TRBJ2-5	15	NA	CASSFEAQGGETQYF	TGTGCCAGCAGCTTCGAAGCACAGGGGGGGGAGACCCAGTACTTC
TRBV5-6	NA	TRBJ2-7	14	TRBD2	CASSTGLDWNEQYF	TGTGCCAGCAGCACCGGACTAGATTGGAACGAGCAGTACTTC
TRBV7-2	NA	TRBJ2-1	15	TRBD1	CASSTDRAIVNEQFF	TGTGCCAGCAGTACTGACAGGGCAATCGTCAATGAGCAGTTCTTC
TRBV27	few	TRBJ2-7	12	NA	CASTWGRDEQYF	TGTGCCAGCACCTGGGGGCGTGACGAGCAGTACTTC